This T cell receptor (beta chain) was recovered during a study of molecular identifiers for immune sequencing clone quantification (dated by TCRdb to the late 2010s). As for the study more broadly: For a replicate experiment, RNA from approximately 20,000 or 100,000 naive CD8 T cells was divided into five aliquots, of which four were sequenced. CD8 T cells were used in a methods study to benchmark molecular-identifier clustering-based TCR repertoire sequencing (MIDCIRS) and TCR RNA copy counting.

Broader findings and caveats from the paper: Even against a background of about a million naive CD8 T cells, spiked-in Jurkat TCR RNA amounting to a single cell's worth was reported to be detectable. Without barcode sub-clustering, chimeric consensus sequences inflated TCR diversity; chimeras reached as high as 47%. Highly expanded clone sizes could be underestimated because identical TCR molecules may share a barcode. Modeling estimated around 3 recovered TCR RNA copies per cell, compared with approximately 10 by digital PCR, which implies roughly 27% capture efficiency. In CMV-specific effector cells, clones with more than 20 RNA copies contained over 99% of molecules, whereas in naive cells such clones contained under 1% of molecules. Naive libraries contained spiked-in Jurkat TCR RNA (approximately nine copies' worth), which is not part of the donor repertoire.

Libraries of naive CD8 T cells were built from anywhere between about 17,000 and 1,000,000 sorted cells, with 10%, 30% or 50% of the purified RNA used. On a BD FACSAria II, naive CD8 T cells were FACS-sorted as CD8+CD4-CCR7+CD45RA+ and collected into RLT Plus buffer. To test detection sensitivity, Jurkat RNA equivalent to approximately nine TCR copies was spiked into samples of about 19,000-1,100,000 naive CD8 T cells. CD8 T cells were enriched using RosetteSep CD8+ T Cell Enrichment Cocktail and Ficoll-Paque, and the enriched cells then underwent ACK red cell lysis. A distance of 14 bases separates the germline ends of V and J, which lose 1 base and 7 bases respectively. The cysteine opens and the phenylalanine closes a CDR3 of 14 amino acids. Only the CDR3 DNA is retained, 42 bases long and in frame from the first base. From the germline V gene, CDR1 is LGHNA and CDR2 is YSLEER. This clonotype showed up many times. The clone's antigen remains unknown. Per-base qualities were not stored, and no clone one base away is much larger.

To prepare the library, PCR was applied. The reads were generated on an Illumina HiSeq 4000. Preparation of bulk TCR libraries followed a previously described approach, with the TCR primers listed in Table S5. Purification of total RNA was performed with the Qiagen AllPrep DNA/RNA kit. Before any analysis, reads coming from multiple sequencing runs of the same library were combined into one pool. Per the original workflow: Reads were retained only if an exact TCR constant sequence was present, and the retained reads were trimmed to 150 nt and grouped according to their 12-nt molecular barcodes. Within each barcode group, reads were sub-clustered at a 15% Levenshtein threshold, and quality-weighted consensus sequences were built per RNA molecule. Non-functional sequences were removed, as were lower-count sequences one edit away from another. Based on a fit of two negative binomial distributions, barcode sub-clusters having less than 20% of the maximum read count were discarded. The raw public reads went through TCRdb reprocessing: fastp at Q25, MiXCR clone calling, in-frame beta chains kept. Rows are combined by CDR3 protein, so each entry shows the most common genes and DNA. It is TCRdb's table, rather than the study itself, that gives the V and J calls and clone size. This sample lists about 640,000 distinct CDR3 sequences; just under 20% were detected once. The ten largest clonotypes hold roughly 0.9% of the sample.

The source of this sequence is a human donor in good health. Some libraries in this study had Jurkat cell RNA spiked in. The sequencing input was naive CD8+ T cells from blood, with Jurkat cell RNA spiked in. The sample's cell subset or site label, decoded: FACS-sorted CD8+CD4-CCR7+CD45RA+ naive T cells. Recombination connected TRBV4-3 to TRBJ2-7; no confident D gene assignment can be made. CDR3 region: CASSQAVGLREQYF. The nucleotide sequence reads TGCGCCAGCAGCCAAGCTGTGGGTTTGAGGGAGCAGTACTTC.